The 4 T cell receptor beta chains reported below all come from one sample, sequenced in a study of T-cell reconstitution after alpha-beta-depleted transplantation in children. Unique molecular identifiers tagged the TCRbeta library. TCRdb analysed the PCR reads with MiXCR anew, one entry per CDR3 protein. The table includes 150,000 to 250,000 distinct CDR3 sequences, 13% to 15% detected once. Sequencing used PBMCs from the stem cell graft donor, obtained from the stem cell graft. Receptor source: a human donor who donated a stem cell graft to a child with acute lymphoblastic leukemia.

This clonotype was seen many times. The genes are TRBV27 and TRBJ2-7; 13 bases agree with TRBD2. V dropped 5 bases and J dropped 5; count of bases not matched to a gene: 9. The CDR3 extends over 16 amino acids. Germline assignment: CDR1 MNHEY and CDR2 SMNVEV (reference sequence). In DNA, the CDR3 is TGTGCCAGCAGTCTGTTACTAGCGGGAGGGCCTAACGAGCAGTACTTC. Translating it yields CASSLLLAGGPNEQYF.

This clonotype appeared many times. The V gene is TRBV15, the J gene TRBJ1-1, with D possibly being TRBD1 (5 bases). Trimming removed 7 bases at V and 0 bases at J, with 12 bases between. The CDR3 is made up of 14 amino acids. Germline CDR1 reads LNHNV; CDR2 reads YYDKDF (reference sequence). The CDR3 sequence is CATKFDSMNTEAFF. CDR3 coding DNA: TGTGCCACCAAATTCGACAGCATGAACACTGAAGCTTTCTTT. Full variable domain (missing parts from reference TRBV15 and TRBJ1-1): DAMVIQNPRYQVTQFGKPVTLSCSQTLNHNVMYWYQQKSSQAPKLLFHYYDKDFNNEADTPDNFQSRRPNTSFCFLDIRSPGLGDTAMYLCATKFDSMNTEAFFGQGTRLTVV.

The V gene is TRBV11-2, the J gene TRBJ2-2; D uncertain. V lost 0 bases and J 3 bases, leaving 11 bases between the germline ends. This CDR3 comprises 16 residues. Germline V lookup: CDR1 SGHAT, CDR2 FQNNGV. In DNA form, the CDR3 reads TGTGCCAGCAGCTTAGATCTAGTTACCGACACCGGGGAGCTGTTTTTT. As protein: CASSLDLVTDTGELFF.

This clonotype was seen many times. The rearrangement joins TRBV7-2 to TRBJ2-7, with 9 nucleotides matching TRBD2. The CDR3 spans 14 residues. The V gene's germline CDR1 is SGHTA and CDR2 FQGNSA. J lost 3 bases, V lost 1 base, and 1 base had no gene match. The CDR3 DNA follows: TGTGCCAGCAGCTTAGTAGCGGGGGACTACGAGCAGTACTTC. This codes for CASSLVAGDYEQYF.